The 17 T cell receptor beta chains presented below share a single source sample, sequenced in a study of molecular identifiers for immune sequencing clone quantification. MiXCR, run by TCRdb on the PCR reads, gives a single entry per CDR3 protein. The sample records about 500,000 distinct CDR3 sequences, roughly a fifth being singletons. Sequenced sample: naive CD8+ T cells from blood, with Jurkat cell RNA spiked in. The subset here: FACS-sorted CD8+CD4-CCR7+CD45RA+ naive T cells. All receptors derive from a human donor in good health. Some libraries in this study had Jurkat cell RNA spiked in.

On this clonotype itself: Possible read error: a much larger clone is one base away. The chain is built from TRBV29-1 and TRBJ2-1; D is unresolved. Looked up from germline, CDR1 is SQVTM and CDR2 is ANQGSEA. Trimming cost V 1 base and J 3 bases, with 1 base left between them. CDR3 length: 11 amino acids. The CDR3 bases are TGCAGCGTTGAAGGCTACAATGAGCAGTTCTTC. Its translation: CSVEGYNEQFF.

Concerning this clonotype itself: A much bigger clone sits one base away, suggesting this may be a read error. The V and J genes are TRBV7-9 and TRBJ1-3; 8 bases line up with TRBD1. The CDR3 consists of 14 residues. Germline values: CDR1 SEHNR, CDR2 FQNEAQ (reference sequence). The CDR3 DNA follows: TGTGCCAGCAGCCAGACAGGGGCTGGAAACACCAAATATTTT. Translation: CASSQTGAGNTKYF.

This clonotype has ten or more counts. The rearrangement uses TRBV7-2 and TRBJ2-7; 12 bases match TRBD2. From germline, CDR1 is SGHTA and CDR2 FQGNSA. CDR3 length equals 15 residues. V lost 5 bases, J lost 4 bases, and 6 bases stayed unmatched. In nucleotides, the CDR3 is TGTGCCAGCAGCCAACTAGCGGGGGGCCCTTACGAGCAGTACTTC. This sequence encodes CASSQLAGGPYEQYF.

This clonotype was counted between two and nine times. This chain connects TRBV20-1 to TRBJ2-1, with TRBD2 identical over 10 bases. The junction had 1 base not matched to a gene; V was cut back by 5 bases and J by 0 bases. CDR1 is DFQATT, CDR2 SNEGSKA, per germline (reference sequence). The length of the CDR3 is 14 residues. In DNA, the CDR3 is TGCAGTGCTCCTAGCGGGAGCTCCTACAATGAGCAGTTCTTC. Its protein is CSAPSGSSYNEQFF.

This clonotype came up many times. The chain has TRBV7-6 and TRBJ2-7, with D tentatively TRBD2 (5 bases). This CDR3 is 13 amino acids long. From germline, CDR1 is SGHVS and CDR2 FNYEAQ. V shed 3 bases and J shed 2 bases, with 8 bases lying between them. CDR3 sequence: CASSLEAAYEQYF. The CDR3 DNA sequence: TGTGCCAGCAGCTTGGAGGCCGCCTACGAGCAGTACTTC.

J is TRBJ2-7 and V is TRBV7-9; tentative D call: TRBD1 (6 bases). Deletions cut 6 bases from V and 1 base from J, with 13 bases between. The CDR3 covers 14 residues. Germline V gene lookup returns CDR1 SEHNR and CDR2 FQNEAQ (reference sequence). The CDR3 DNA is TGTGCCAGCAGTCCCCCCACAGGGTCCTACGAGCAGTACTTC. Its protein is CASSPPTGSYEQYF. Drawing the rest from reference TRBV7-9 and TRBJ2-7, the complete variable domain is DTGVSQNPRHKITKRGQNVTFRCDPISEHNRLYWYRQTLGQGPEFLTYFQNEAQLEKSRLLSDRFSAERPKGSFSTLEIQRTEQGDSAMYLCASSPPTGSYEQYFGPGTRLTVT.

This chain joins TRBV13 and TRBJ2-2; 12 nucleotides match TRBD1. The germline V gene encodes CDR1 PRHDT and CDR2 FYEKMQ (reference sequence). The CDR3 has 17 amino acids. With V trimmed by 5 bases and J by 6 bases, 10 bases remained unmatched. CDR3 amino acids: CASSPTGTGGYSGELFF. In nucleotides, the CDR3 is TGTGCCAGCAGCCCGACCGGGACAGGGGGCTACTCCGGGGAGCTGTTTTTT.

The table lists this clonotype with many counts. The CDR3 nucleotides are TGTGCCAGCAGCTTGTCCCTTGCCGGGGAGCTGTTTTTT. Amino acids: CASSLSLAGELFF. The chain is built from TRBV5-4 and TRBJ2-2; D remains unclear. CDR3 length: 13 amino acids. The V gene's germline CDR1 is SGHNT and CDR2 YYREEE (reference sequence). Trimming stripped 1 base from V and 6 bases from J, with 7 bases between.

On this clonotype: A much larger clone sits a single nucleotide away, making a read error possible. V gene TRBV6-2 or TRBV6-3 combines with J gene TRBJ2-5; D gene unclear. Per the germline V gene, CDR1 is MNHEY and CDR2 is SVGEGT. The CDR3 consists of 12 residues. The CDR3 DNA follows: TGTGCCTGCAGTTTTGTTGGGGAGACCCAGTACTTC. It encodes CACSFVGETQYF.

This clonotype was detected many times. The chain couples TRBV4-1 to TRBJ1-1; D gene uncertain. CDR1 is MGHRA and CDR2 is YSYEKL in the germline V gene. V shed 4 bases and J shed 1 base, with 16 bases lying between them. The CDR3 is made up of 16 amino acids. The CDR3 region is CASSPHQAAGNTEAFF. As DNA, the CDR3 is TGCGCCAGCAGCCCCCACCAAGCGGCGGGGAACACTGAAGCTTTCTTT.

With respect to this clonotype: A read error may be the cause here, since a much bigger clone is one base away. V is TRBV7-9 and J is TRBJ2-3, with 11 bases identical to TRBD2. There are 20 residues in the CDR3. With V trimmed by 3 bases and J by 3 bases, 17 bases remained unmatched. Germline lookup yields CDR1 SEHNR and CDR2 FQNEAQ (reference sequence). DNA for the CDR3: TGTGCCAGCAGCTTGACGATAGCGGGAGGGAATCTAATGGAGACAGATACGCAGTATTTT. Translated, it gives CASSLTIAGGNLMETDTQYF. Full variable domain (rest looked up from reference TRBV7-9 and TRBJ2-3): DTGVSQNPRHKITKRGQNVTFRCDPISEHNRLYWYRQTLGQGPEFLTYFQNEAQLEKSRLLSDRFSAERPKGSFSTLEIQRTEQGDSAMYLCASSLTIAGGNLMETDTQYFGPGTRLTVL.

Turning to this clonotype: A read error may be the cause here, since a much bigger clone is one base away. The V gene is TRBV6-2 or TRBV6-3, the J gene TRBJ2-7; possibly TRBD1 or TRBD2 for D (6 bases each). Germline CDR1 MNHEY, CDR2 SVGEGT. The CDR3 has 13 residues. CDR3: CACSFEGGYEQYF. The CDR3 DNA follows: TGTGCCTGCAGTTTCGAGGGGGGCTACGAGCAGTACTTC.

Worth noting for this clonotype: The CDR3 ends on some other residue instead of the conserved phenylalanine or tryptophan, so this is likely a read error. The chain is built from TRBV5-4 and TRBJ2-5, with D possibly being TRBD1 (5 bases). CDR1 and CDR2 from the germline V gene are SGHNT and YYREEE (reference sequence). CDR3 length: 13 residues. CDR3 amino acids: CASSLDDRPTQYL. Written as DNA, the CDR3 is TGCGCCAGCAGCTTAGATGACAGACCGACCCAGTACCTC.

V and J are TRBV20-1 and TRBJ2-7, with a weak D call TRBD2 (5 bases). CDR3 length equals 15 residues. Trimming took 1 base from V and 2 from J, leaving 15 bases between them. Germline values: CDR1 DFQATT, CDR2 SNEGSKA (reference sequence). Here the CDR3 reads CSARGYRSGTYEQYF. The CDR3 nucleotides read TGCAGTGCTAGAGGATATAGGTCGGGAACCTACGAGCAGTACTTC.

This rearrangement joins TRBV20-1 to TRBJ2-3, with D possibly matching TRBD2 (5 bases). The CDR3 is 15 residues long. Germline loops: CDR1 DFQATT, CDR2 SNEGSKA (reference sequence). V dropped 1 base and J dropped 0 bases, with 11 bases sitting between them. CDR3 in amino acids: CSARAAEESTDTQYF. For the CDR3, the DNA is TGCAGTGCTAGAGCGGCGGAGGAAAGCACAGATACGCAGTATTTT.

Ten or more counts support this clonotype. V is TRBV2 and J is TRBJ2-5, with a weak D call TRBD1 (5 bases). The ends were cut back, 3 bases at V and 1 base at J, with 9 bases in the middle. The length of the CDR3 is 14 residues. Germline CDR1 is SNHLY and CDR2 is FYNNEI. The DNA of the CDR3 is TGTGCCAGCAGTGATTTAGGGGTCCAAGAGACCCAGTACTTC. It encodes CASSDLGVQETQYF.

To note about this clonotype: This may come from a read error, since a much larger clone is one base off. The CDR3 carries no conserved terminal phenylalanine or tryptophan, so it likely arises from a read error. This chain links TRBV5-1 with TRBJ2-3; D may be TRBD1 (5 bases). The V end lost 4 bases, the J end lost 0 bases, and 12 bases lay between the germline ends. The CDR3 covers 15 residues. Germline V gene lookup returns CDR1 SGHRS and CDR2 YFSETQ. This CDR3 reads CASSQTAPSTDTQYS. The CDR3 DNA reads TGCGCCAGCAGCCAGACAGCACCTAGCACAGATACGCAGTATTCT.